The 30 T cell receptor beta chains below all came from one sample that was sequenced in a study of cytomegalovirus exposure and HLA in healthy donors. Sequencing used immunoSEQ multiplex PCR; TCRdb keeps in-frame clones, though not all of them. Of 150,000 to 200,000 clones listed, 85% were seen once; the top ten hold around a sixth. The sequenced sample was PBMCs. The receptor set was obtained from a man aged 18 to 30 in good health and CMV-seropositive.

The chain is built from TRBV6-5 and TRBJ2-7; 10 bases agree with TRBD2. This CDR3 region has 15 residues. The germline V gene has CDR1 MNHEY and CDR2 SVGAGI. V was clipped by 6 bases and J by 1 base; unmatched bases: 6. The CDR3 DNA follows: TGTGCCAGCAGACTGTATAGCGGGGGGTCCTACGAGCAGTACTTC. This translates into CASRLYSGGSYEQYF.

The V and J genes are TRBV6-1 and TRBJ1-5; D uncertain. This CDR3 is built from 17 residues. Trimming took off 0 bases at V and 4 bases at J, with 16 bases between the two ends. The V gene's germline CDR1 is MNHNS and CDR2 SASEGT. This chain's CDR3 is CASSEAEGRSLNQPQHF. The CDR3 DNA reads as TGTGCCAGCAGTGAAGCGGAGGGTCGCAGCCTTAATCAGCCCCAGCATTTT.

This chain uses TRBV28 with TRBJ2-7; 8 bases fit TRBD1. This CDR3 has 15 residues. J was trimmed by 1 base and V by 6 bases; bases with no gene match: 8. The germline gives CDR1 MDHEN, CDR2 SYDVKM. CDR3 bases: TGTGCCAGCAGCGCCCCAGGGGGCTGGTCCTACGAGCAGTACTTC. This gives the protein CASSAPGGWSYEQYF.

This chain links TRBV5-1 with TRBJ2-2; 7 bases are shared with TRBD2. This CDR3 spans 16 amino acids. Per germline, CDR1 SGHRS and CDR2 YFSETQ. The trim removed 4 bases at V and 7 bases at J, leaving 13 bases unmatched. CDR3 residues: CASSQYGEGSIGELFF. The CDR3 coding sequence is TGCGCCAGCAGCCAATATGGGGAGGGGTCCATCGGGGAGCTGTTTTTT. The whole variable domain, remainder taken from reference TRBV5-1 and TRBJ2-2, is KAGVTQTPRYLIKTRGQQVTLSCSPISGHRSVSWYQQTPGQGLQFLFEYFSETQRNKGNFPGRFSGRQFSNSRSEMNVSTLELGDSALYLCASSQYGEGSIGELFFGEGSRLTVL.

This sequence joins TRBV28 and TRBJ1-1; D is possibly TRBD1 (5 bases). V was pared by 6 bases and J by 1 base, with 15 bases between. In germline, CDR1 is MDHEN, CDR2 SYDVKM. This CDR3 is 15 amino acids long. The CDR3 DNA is TGTGCCAGCAGCCTACCTATAGGGGCGAACACTGAAGCTTTCTTT. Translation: CASSLPIGANTEAFF. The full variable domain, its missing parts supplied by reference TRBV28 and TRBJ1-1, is DVKVTQSSRYLVKRTGEKVFLECVQDMDHENMFWYRQDPGLGLRLIYFSYDVKMKEKGDIPEGYSVSREKKERFSLILESASTNQTSMYLCASSLPIGANTEAFFGQGTRLTVV.

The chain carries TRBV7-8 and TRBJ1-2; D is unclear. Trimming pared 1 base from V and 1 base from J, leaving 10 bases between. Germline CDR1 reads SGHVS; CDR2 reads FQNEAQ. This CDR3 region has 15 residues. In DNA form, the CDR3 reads TGTGCCAGCAGCTTAGGTCCCGCGGTTAACTATGGCTACACCTTC. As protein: CASSLGPAVNYGYTF.

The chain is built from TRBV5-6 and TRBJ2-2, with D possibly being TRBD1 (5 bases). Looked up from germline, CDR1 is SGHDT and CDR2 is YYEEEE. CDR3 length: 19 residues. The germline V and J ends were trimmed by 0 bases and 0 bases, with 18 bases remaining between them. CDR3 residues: CASSLATDVGYSNTGELFF. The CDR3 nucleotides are TGTGCCAGCAGCTTGGCGACAGATGTGGGGTACTCGAACACCGGGGAGCTGTTTTTT.

The CDR3 is CASSTTRWTQNTEAFF. The CDR3 DNA follows: TGTGCCAGCTCAACAACAAGATGGACACAGAACACTGAAGCTTTCTTT. The chain uses TRBV18 and TRBJ1-1, with a possible D match to TRBD1 (5 bases). This CDR3 contains 16 residues. V was trimmed by 5 bases and J by 1 base, leaving 17 bases between them. Germline V gene data show CDR1 as KGHSH and CDR2 as LQKENI.

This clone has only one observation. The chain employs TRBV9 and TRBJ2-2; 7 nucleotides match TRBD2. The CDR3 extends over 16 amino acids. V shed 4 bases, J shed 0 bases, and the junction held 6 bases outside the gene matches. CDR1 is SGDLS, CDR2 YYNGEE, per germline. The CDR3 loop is CASSPWDYPNTGELFF. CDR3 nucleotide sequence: TGTGCCAGCAGCCCGTGGGACTACCCGAACACCGGGGAGCTGTTTTTT.

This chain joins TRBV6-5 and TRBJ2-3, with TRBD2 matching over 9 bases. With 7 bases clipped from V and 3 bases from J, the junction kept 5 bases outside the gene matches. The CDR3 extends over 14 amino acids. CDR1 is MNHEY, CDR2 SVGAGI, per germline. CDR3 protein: CASKMTSGTDTQYF. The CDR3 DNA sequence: TGTGCCAGCAAAATGACTAGCGGTACAGATACGCAGTATTTT.

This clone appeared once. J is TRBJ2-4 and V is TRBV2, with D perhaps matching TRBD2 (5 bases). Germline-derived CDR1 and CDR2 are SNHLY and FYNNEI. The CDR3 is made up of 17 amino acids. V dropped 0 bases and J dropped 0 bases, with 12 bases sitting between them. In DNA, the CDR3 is TGTGCCAGCAGTGAAGCGAGACTACTTATAGCCAAAAACATTCAGTACTTC. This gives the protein CASSEARLLIAKNIQYF.

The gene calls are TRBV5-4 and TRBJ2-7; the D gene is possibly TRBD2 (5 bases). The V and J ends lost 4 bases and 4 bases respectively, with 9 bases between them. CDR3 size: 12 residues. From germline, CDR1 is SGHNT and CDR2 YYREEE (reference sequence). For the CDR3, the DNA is TGTGCCAGCAGCCGGGGTGGGTACGAGCAGTACTTC. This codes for CASSRGGYEQYF.

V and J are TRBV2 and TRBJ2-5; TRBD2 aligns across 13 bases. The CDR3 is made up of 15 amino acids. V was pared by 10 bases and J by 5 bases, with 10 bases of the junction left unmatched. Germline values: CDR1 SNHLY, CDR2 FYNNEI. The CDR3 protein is CATVETSGGIETQYF. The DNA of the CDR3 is TGTGCCACCGTAGAGACTAGCGGGGGGATTGAGACCCAGTACTTC.

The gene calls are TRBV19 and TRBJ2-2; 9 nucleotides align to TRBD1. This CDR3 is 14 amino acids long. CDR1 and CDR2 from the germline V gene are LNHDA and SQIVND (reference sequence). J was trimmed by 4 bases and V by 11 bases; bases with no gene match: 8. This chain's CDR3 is CASGTGIGTGELFF. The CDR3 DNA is TGTGCCTCGGGGACAGGGATCGGCACCGGGGAGCTGTTTTTT.

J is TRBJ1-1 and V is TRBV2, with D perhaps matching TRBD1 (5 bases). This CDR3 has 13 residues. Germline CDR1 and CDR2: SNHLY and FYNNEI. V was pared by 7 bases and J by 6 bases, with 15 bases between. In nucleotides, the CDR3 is TGTGCCAGCATTCCTCAGGGTAAATCTGAAGCTTTCTTT. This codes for CASIPQGKSEAFF.

The CDR3 bases are TGTGCCAGCAGCTTAGGGGGGCTCTACGAGCAGTACTTC. Protein: CASSLGGLYEQYF. The gene calls are TRBV7-9 and TRBJ2-7; tentative D call: TRBD1 (6 bases). The CDR3 loop spans 13 amino acids. Germline CDR1 reads SEHNR; CDR2 reads FQNEAQ (reference sequence). Trimming pared 1 base from V and 3 bases from J, leaving 7 bases between.

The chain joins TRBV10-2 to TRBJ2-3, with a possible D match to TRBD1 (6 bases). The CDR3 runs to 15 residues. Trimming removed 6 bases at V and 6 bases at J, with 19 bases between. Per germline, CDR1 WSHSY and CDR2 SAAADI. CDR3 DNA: TGCGCCAGCAGCCCGAACAGGGCTCTAGCTGATACGCAGTATTTT. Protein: CASSPNRALADTQYF.

CDR3 nucleotides: TGTGCCAGCAGTCCGTGGACAGTCTCTGGGGCCAACGTCCTGACTTTC. Protein sequence: CASSPWTVSGANVLTF. This chain uses TRBV6-6 with TRBJ2-6; D is perhaps TRBD1 (6 bases). This CDR3 contains 16 residues. Germline CDR1 MNHNY, CDR2 SVGAGI (reference sequence). Trimming pared 5 bases from V and 0 bases from J, leaving 11 bases between.

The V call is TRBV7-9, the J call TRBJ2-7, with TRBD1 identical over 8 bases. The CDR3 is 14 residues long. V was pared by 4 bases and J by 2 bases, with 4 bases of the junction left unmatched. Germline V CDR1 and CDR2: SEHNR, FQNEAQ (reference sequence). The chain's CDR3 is CASSSGQGTYEQYF. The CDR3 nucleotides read TGTGCCAGCAGCTCAGGACAGGGTACCTACGAGCAGTACTTC. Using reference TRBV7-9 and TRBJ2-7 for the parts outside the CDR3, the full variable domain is DTGVSQNPRHKITKRGQNVTFRCDPISEHNRLYWYRQTLGQGPEFLTYFQNEAQLEKSRLLSDRFSAERPKGSFSTLEIQRTEQGDSAMYLCASSSGQGTYEQYFGPGTRLTVT.

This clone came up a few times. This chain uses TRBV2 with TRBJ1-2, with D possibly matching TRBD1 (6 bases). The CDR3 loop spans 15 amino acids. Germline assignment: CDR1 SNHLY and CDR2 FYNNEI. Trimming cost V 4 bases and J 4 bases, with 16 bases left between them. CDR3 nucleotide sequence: TGTGCCAGCAGTGTTGCCCCAGGGGAAGGCTATGGCTACACCTTC. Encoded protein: CASSVAPGEGYGYTF.

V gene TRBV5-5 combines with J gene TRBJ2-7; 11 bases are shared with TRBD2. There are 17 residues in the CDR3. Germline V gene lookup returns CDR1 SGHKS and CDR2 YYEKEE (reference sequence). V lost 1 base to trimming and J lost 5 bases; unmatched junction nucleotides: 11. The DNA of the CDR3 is TGTGCCAGCAGCTTGTCCCGGGCTAGCGGGAGGAGGAACGAGCAGTACTTC. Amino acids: CASSLSRASGRRNEQYF.

The CDR3 region is CASSLSGRTATKSYEQYF. CDR3 bases: TGTGCCAGCAGTTTATCGGGCCGCACAGCTACCAAATCCTACGAGCAGTACTTC. The chain couples TRBV27 to TRBJ2-7; D ambiguous. V was pared by 0 bases and J by 1 base, with 19 bases between. Per the germline V gene, CDR1 is MNHEY and CDR2 is SMNVEV (reference sequence). The CDR3 consists of 18 residues.

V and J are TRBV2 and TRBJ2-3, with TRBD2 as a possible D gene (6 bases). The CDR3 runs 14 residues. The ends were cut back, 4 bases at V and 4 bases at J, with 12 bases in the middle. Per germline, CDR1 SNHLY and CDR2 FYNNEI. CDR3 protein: CASSGVGGSDTQYF. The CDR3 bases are TGTGCCAGCAGTGGTGTTGGGGGGTCAGATACGCAGTATTTT.

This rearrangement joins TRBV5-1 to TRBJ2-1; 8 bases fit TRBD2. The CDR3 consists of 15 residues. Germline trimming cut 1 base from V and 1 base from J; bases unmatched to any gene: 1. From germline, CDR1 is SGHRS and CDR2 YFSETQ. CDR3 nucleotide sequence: TGCGCCAGCAGCTTGAAGCGGGGGTCCTACAATGAGCAGTTCTTC. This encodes CASSLKRGSYNEQFF.

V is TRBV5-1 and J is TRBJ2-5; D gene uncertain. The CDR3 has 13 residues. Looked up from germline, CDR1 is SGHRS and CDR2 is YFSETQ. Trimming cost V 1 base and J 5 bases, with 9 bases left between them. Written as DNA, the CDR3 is TGCGCCAGCAGCTTGAACAGCCCCGAGACCCAGTACTTC. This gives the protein CASSLNSPETQYF.

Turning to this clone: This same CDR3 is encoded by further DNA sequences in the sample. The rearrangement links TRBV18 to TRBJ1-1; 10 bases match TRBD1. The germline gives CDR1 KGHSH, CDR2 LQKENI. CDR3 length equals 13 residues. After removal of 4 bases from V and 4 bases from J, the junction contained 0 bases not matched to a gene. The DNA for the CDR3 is TGTGCCAGCTCACGGACAGGGGGCACTGAAGCTTTCTTT. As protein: CASSRTGGTEAFF.

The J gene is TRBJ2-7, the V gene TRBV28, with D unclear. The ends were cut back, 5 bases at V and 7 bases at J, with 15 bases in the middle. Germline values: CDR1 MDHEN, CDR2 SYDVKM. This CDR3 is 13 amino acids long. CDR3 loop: CASSPLRVREQYF. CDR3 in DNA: TGTGCCAGCAGTCCTCTTCGAGTGAGGGAGCAGTACTTC.

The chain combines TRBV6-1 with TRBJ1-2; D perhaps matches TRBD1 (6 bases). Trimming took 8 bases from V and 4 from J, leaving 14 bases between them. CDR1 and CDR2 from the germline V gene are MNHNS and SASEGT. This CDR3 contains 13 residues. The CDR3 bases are TGTGCCAGCGGCGGGGGGCGCCTCTATGGCTACACCTTC. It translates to CASGGGRLYGYTF.

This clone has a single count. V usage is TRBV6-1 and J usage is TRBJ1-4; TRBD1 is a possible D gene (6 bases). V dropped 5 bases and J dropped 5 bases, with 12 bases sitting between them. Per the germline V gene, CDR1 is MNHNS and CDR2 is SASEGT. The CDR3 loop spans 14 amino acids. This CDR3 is CASSKRTVNEKLFF. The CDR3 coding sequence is TGTGCCAGCAGTAAGCGGACAGTGAATGAAAAACTGTTTTTT.

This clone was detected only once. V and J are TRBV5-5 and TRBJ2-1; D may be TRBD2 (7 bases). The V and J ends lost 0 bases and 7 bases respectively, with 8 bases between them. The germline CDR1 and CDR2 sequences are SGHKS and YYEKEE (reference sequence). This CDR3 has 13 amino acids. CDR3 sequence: CASSLEGGNEQFF. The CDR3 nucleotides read TGTGCCAGCAGCTTGGAGGGGGGGAATGAGCAGTTCTTC.